What follows are 19 T cell receptor beta chains derived from one specimen sequenced in a study of T cell responses to AZD1222 COVID-19 vaccine. Profiling relied on immunoSEQ multiplex PCR, and the TCRdb table lists in-frame clones only, not all of them. The sample carries about 110,000 clones, 70% to 90% recorded once. The source was peripheral blood, collected 28 days after the second AZD1222 dose. The receptors originated from an adult who received the AZD1222 COVID-19 vaccine.

V usage is TRBV9 and J usage is TRBJ2-6; D gene unclear. The CDR3 extends over 15 amino acids. Germline lookup yields CDR1 SGDLS and CDR2 YYNGEE. Trimming cost V 5 bases and J 0 bases, with 9 bases left between them. DNA of the CDR3: TGTGCCAGCAGGACCCCGGGCTCTGGGGCCAACGTCCTGACTTTC. This translates into CASRTPGSGANVLTF. The full variable domain, completed using reference TRBV9 and TRBJ2-6, is DSGVTQTPKHLITATGQRVTLRCSPRSGDLSVYWYQQSLDQGLQFLIQYYNGEERAKGNILERFSAQQFPDLHSELNLSSLELGDSALYFCASRTPGSGANVLTFGAGSRLTVL.

The V gene is TRBV4-1, the J gene TRBJ1-4, with no clear D. The germline V and J ends were trimmed by 1 base and 4 bases, with 10 bases remaining between them. This CDR3 is 15 amino acids long. The germline gives CDR1 MGHRA, CDR2 YSYEKL. The CDR3 sequence is CASSQVLQNNEKLFF. DNA for the CDR3: TGCGCCAGCAGCCAAGTGTTACAGAATAATGAAAAACTGTTTTTT.

This clone was detected only once. The V gene is TRBV5-4, the J gene TRBJ2-5; 7 nucleotides agree with TRBD2. This CDR3 region has 15 residues. Trimming took 0 bases from V and 5 from J; bases not matched to a gene: 7. The germline CDR1 and CDR2 sequences are SGHNT and YYREEE (reference sequence). The DNA of the CDR3 is TGTGCCAGCAGCTTGGCCGTGGGGGGGACGGAGACCCAGTACTTC. Its protein is CASSLAVGGTETQYF.

The chain has TRBV7-9 and TRBJ2-2, with D perhaps TRBD2 (6 bases). The CDR3 is 15 residues long. The V and J ends lost 5 bases and 5 bases respectively, with 15 bases between them. CDR1 is SEHNR and CDR2 is FQNEAQ in the germline V gene (reference sequence). The CDR3 here is CASSTDFAGTGELFF. In DNA form, the CDR3 reads TGTGCCAGCAGCACGGACTTCGCGGGGACCGGGGAGCTGTTTTTT.

This clone showed up just once. This same CDR3 is encoded by further DNA sequences in the sample. V is TRBV7-6 and J is TRBJ1-5, with D hard to call. V was cut by 5 bases and J by 6 bases, with 17 bases left in between. The germline gives CDR1 SGHVS, CDR2 FNYEAQ. The CDR3 sequence is 15 residues long. The CDR3 nucleotides read TGTGCCAGCAGCCTGGACCCCGATCGGACTCAGCCCCAGCATTTT. Translating gives CASSLDPDRTQPQHF.

V is TRBV7-2 and J is TRBJ1-1; perhaps TRBD1 as D (6 bases). The CDR3 runs to 13 residues. Germline CDR1 SGHTA, CDR2 FQGNSA. Trimming shortened V by 5 bases and J by 4 bases, and 11 bases separated the two germline ends. The CDR3 loop is CASSTDRITEAFF. In nucleotides, the CDR3 is TGTGCCAGCAGCACCGACAGGATCACTGAAGCTTTCTTT.

V gene TRBV19 combines with J gene TRBJ1-4, with D tentatively TRBD1 (5 bases). The germline V gene encodes CDR1 LNHDA and CDR2 SQIVND (reference sequence). The CDR3 totals 15 residues. V lost 4 bases and J 0 bases, leaving 9 bases between the germline ends. The CDR3 loop reads CASSNRQSTNEKLFF. Here the CDR3 DNA reads TGTGCCAGTAGTAATAGACAGTCAACTAATGAAAAACTGTTTTTT.

The rearrangement uses TRBV23-1 and TRBJ1-5; the match to TRBD1 covers 7 bases. Being an ORF, TRBV23-1 has a function that is uncertain. This CDR3 spans 16 amino acids. V trimming: 4 bases; J trimming: 5 bases; junction bases outside the gene matches: 11. CDR3 residues: CASSRVGKGGYQPQHF. In DNA form, the CDR3 reads TGCGCCAGCAGTCGGGTGGGAAAAGGGGGCTATCAGCCCCAGCATTTT.

The V and J genes are TRBV6-1 and TRBJ2-1; possibly TRBD1 or TRBD2 for D (5 bases each). Germline-derived CDR1 and CDR2 are MNHNS and SASEGT. This CDR3 is built from 15 residues. Trimming took 6 bases from V and 2 from J, leaving 14 bases between them. Here the CDR3 DNA reads TGTGCCAGCAGCAGGGACGGACGGACCTACAATGAGCAGTTCTTC. It codes for CASSRDGRTYNEQFF.

The genes are TRBV27 and TRBJ2-3, with no clear D. Germline CDR1 is MNHEY and CDR2 is SMNVEV (reference sequence). The CDR3 length is 14 residues. The V and J ends lost 3 bases and 6 bases respectively, with 13 bases between them. The CDR3 DNA sequence: TGTGCCAGCAGTTTGGGCAACCCCACGGATACGCAGTATTTT. Amino acid sequence: CASSLGNPTDTQYF.

V and J are TRBV19 and TRBJ2-7; a possible D gene is TRBD2 (5 bases). Germline V gene data show CDR1 as LNHDA and CDR2 as SQIVND (reference sequence). V was trimmed by 6 bases and J by 3 bases, leaving 24 bases between them. The CDR3 covers 17 residues. In DNA form, the CDR3 reads TGTGCCAGTAGCCCGGGTTTCTTGGTTGTTCGGGACTACGAGCAGTACTTC. Amino acid sequence: CASSPGFLVVRDYEQYF.

The chain employs TRBV5-1 and TRBJ1-1, with 11 bases aligning to TRBD1. After removal of 2 bases from V and 3 bases from J, the junction contained 3 bases not matched to a gene. Germline CDR1 is SGHRS and CDR2 is YFSETQ. The length of the CDR3 is 15 residues. CDR3 bases: TGCGCCAGCAGCTTCTTGGGACAGGGGGACACTGAAGCTTTCTTT. It translates to CASSFLGQGDTEAFF.

The chain carries TRBV7-3 and TRBJ2-3, with D maybe TRBD2 (6 bases). CDR1 is SGHTA and CDR2 is FQGTGA in the germline V gene. CDR3 length equals 13 residues. The V end lost 2 bases, the J end lost 5 bases, and 8 bases lay between the germline ends. CDR3 bases: TGTGCCAGCAGCTTAGGGGACTTAGATACGCAGTATTTT. It translates to CASSLGDLDTQYF.

The chain carries TRBV11-1 and TRBJ2-7, with TRBD1 identical over 10 bases. Germline V gene sequence: CDR1 SGHAT, CDR2 FQDESV (reference sequence). The CDR3 consists of 15 residues. Trimming at V came to 1 base and at J to 3 bases, leaving 3 bases not matched to a gene. The CDR3 DNA follows: TGTGCCAGCAGCTTAGACGGGGACAGGGGCTACGAGCAGTACTTC. It yields the protein CASSLDGDRGYEQYF.

The J gene is TRBJ1-1, the V gene TRBV7-9; D possibly corresponds to TRBD1 (6 bases). This CDR3 is 14 amino acids long. Trimming took 5 bases from V and 6 from J, leaving 16 bases between them. The germline V gene has CDR1 SEHNR and CDR2 FQNEAQ (reference sequence). In DNA, the CDR3 is TGTGCCAGCAGCGACTCTTACAGGGTCCCTGAAGCTTTCTTT. As protein: CASSDSYRVPEAFF. The full variable domain, in which reference TRBV7-9 and TRBJ1-1 provide the parts outside the CDR3, is DTGVSQNPRHKITKRGQNVTFRCDPISEHNRLYWYRQTLGQGPEFLTYFQNEAQLEKSRLLSDRFSAERPKGSFSTLEIQRTEQGDSAMYLCASSDSYRVPEAFFGQGTRLTVV.

This chain uses TRBV7-2 with TRBJ2-5; D is uncertain. This CDR3 spans 14 amino acids. Germline-derived CDR1 and CDR2 are SGHTA and FQGNSA. The germline V and J ends were trimmed by 5 bases and 5 bases, with 15 bases remaining between them. The CDR3 protein is CASSPNIGWETQYF. The CDR3 coding sequence is TGTGCCAGCAGCCCCAACATCGGCTGGGAGACCCAGTACTTC.

This clone turned up a few times. The rearrangement links TRBV6-1 to TRBJ1-1, with D unresolved. V dropped 2 bases and J dropped 1 base, with 11 bases sitting between them. The CDR3 totals 15 residues. Germline V gene lookup returns CDR1 MNHNS and CDR2 SASEGT. Here the CDR3 reads CASSELGGPNTEAFF. The CDR3 DNA is TGTGCCAGCAGTGAATTGGGCGGCCCGAACACTGAAGCTTTCTTT.

The rearrangement links TRBV4-1 to TRBJ1-2; D not resolved. Trimming took 0 bases from V and 1 from J, leaving 9 bases between them. Per the germline V gene, CDR1 is MGHRA and CDR2 is YSYEKL. The CDR3 contains 15 residues. The CDR3 protein is CASSQEITVNYGYTF. For the CDR3, the DNA is TGCGCCAGCAGCCAAGAAATTACAGTTAACTATGGCTACACCTTC.

This chain joins TRBV28 and TRBJ1-5; unclear D gene. V gave up 6 bases and J gave up 5 bases, with 17 bases separating them. Germline loops: CDR1 MDHEN, CDR2 SYDVKM. This CDR3 spans 15 amino acids. The chain's CDR3 is CASSRLTDGDQPQHF. DNA for the CDR3: TGTGCCAGCAGCCGACTCACGGACGGCGATCAGCCCCAGCATTTT.